This TCR beta chain was obtained from a study of identical twins. CDR1 and CDR2 (germline): KGHSH, LQKENI. Trimming took 3 bases from V and 1 from J, leaving 17 bases between them. The CDR3 spans 17 residues. TCRdb reanalysed the 5' RACE reads using MiXCR and keeps one entry per CDR3 protein. Seen here are 450,000 or so distinct CDR3 sequences, roughly 20% observed once, and the top ten hold roughly 12%. This clonotype was counted a few times. V gene TRBV18 combines with J gene TRBJ2-3, with no clear D. The TCR originated in a man aged 50 or older in good health. Sequenced input: naive T cells sorted from blood. CDR3 in amino acids: CASSPLGRQARTDTQYF. Written as DNA, the CDR3 is TGTGCCAGCTCACCTTTAGGTAGGCAGGCCCGCACAGATACGCAGTATTTT.